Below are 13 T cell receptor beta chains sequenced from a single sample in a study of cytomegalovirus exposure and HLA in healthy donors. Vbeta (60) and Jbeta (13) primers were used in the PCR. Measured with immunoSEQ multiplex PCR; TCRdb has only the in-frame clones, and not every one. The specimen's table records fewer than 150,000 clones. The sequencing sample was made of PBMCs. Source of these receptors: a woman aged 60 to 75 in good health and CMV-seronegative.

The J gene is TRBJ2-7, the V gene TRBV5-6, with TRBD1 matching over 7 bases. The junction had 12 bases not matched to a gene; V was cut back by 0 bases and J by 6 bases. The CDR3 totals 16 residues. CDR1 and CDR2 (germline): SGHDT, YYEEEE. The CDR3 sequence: CASSLGSGQLVSEQYF. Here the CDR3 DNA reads TGTGCCAGCAGCTTGGGTTCGGGACAGCTTGTCTCCGAGCAGTACTTC. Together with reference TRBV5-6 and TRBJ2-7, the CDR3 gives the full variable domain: DAGVTQSPTHLIKTRGQQVTLRCSPKSGHDTVSWYQQALGQGPQFIFQYYEEEERQRGNFPDRFSGHQFPNYSSELNVNALLLGDSALYLCASSLGSGQLVSEQYFGPGTRLTVT.

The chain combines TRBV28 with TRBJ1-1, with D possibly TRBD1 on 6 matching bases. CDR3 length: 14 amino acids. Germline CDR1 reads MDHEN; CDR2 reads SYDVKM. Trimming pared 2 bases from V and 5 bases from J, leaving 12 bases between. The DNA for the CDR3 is TGTGCCAGCAGTTTAATGGCGAGGGGGACTGAAGCTTTCTTT. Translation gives CASSLMARGTEAFF.

The CDR3 sequence: CASSWGGSEAFF. DNA of the CDR3: TGCGCCAGCAGCTGGGGAGGGTCGGAAGCTTTCTTT. This chain joins TRBV5-1 and TRBJ1-1; no clear D gene. Germline CDR1 and CDR2: SGHRS and YFSETQ. The V end was cut by 3 bases, the J end by 8 bases, with 11 bases between. The CDR3 contains 12 residues.

The CDR3 loop is CASSEGTRTYNEQFF. Here the CDR3 DNA reads TGTGCCAGCAGCGAGGGCACTAGAACCTACAATGAGCAGTTCTTC. The chain recombines TRBV28 with TRBJ2-1, with D possibly being TRBD2 (5 bases). The CDR3 is 15 residues long. The germline V gene has CDR1 MDHEN and CDR2 SYDVKM. Trimming pared 6 bases from V and 2 bases from J, leaving 14 bases between.

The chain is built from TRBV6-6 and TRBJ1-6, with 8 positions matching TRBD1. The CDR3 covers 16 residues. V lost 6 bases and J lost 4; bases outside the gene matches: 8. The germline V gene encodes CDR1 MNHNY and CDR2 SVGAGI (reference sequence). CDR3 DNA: TGTGCCAGCAGGGCTCCAGGGGGCGCGTATAATTCACCCCTCCACTTT. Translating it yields CASRAPGGAYNSPLHF.

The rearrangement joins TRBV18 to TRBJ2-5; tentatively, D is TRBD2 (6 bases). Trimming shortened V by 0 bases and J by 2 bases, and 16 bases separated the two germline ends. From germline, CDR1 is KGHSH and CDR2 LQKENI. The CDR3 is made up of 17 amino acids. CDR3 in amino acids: CASSPPRGGAAQETQYF. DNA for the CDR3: TGTGCCAGCTCACCACCGCGGGGTGGGGCGGCTCAAGAGACCCAGTACTTC.

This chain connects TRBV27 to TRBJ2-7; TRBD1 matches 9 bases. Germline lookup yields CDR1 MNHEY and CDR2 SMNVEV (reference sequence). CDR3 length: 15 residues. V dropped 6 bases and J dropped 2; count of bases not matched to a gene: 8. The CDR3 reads CASSLWTGVTYEQYF. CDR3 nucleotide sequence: TGTGCCAGCAGCCTCTGGACAGGGGTTACCTACGAGCAGTACTTC.

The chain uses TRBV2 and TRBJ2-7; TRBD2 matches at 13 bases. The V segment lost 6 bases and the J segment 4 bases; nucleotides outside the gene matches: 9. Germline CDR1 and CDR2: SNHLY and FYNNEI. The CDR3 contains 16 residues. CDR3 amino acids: CASSVYGTSGAYEQYF. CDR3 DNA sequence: TGTGCCAGCAGCGTATATGGGACTAGCGGGGCATACGAGCAGTACTTC.

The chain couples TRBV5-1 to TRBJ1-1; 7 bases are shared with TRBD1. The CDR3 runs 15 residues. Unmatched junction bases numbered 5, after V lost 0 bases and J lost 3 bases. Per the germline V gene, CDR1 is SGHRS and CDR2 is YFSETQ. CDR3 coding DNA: TGCGCCAGCAGCTTGGTACAGGGGTGGGACACTGAAGCTTTCTTT. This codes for CASSLVQGWDTEAFF.

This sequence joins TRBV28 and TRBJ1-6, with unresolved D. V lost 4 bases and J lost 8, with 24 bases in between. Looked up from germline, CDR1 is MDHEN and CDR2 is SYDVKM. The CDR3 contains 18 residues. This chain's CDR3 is CASSSPPRDRSLDSPLHF. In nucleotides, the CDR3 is TGTGCCAGCAGTTCCCCGCCGCGGGATAGGAGTTTGGATTCACCCCTCCACTTT.

CDR3 protein: CASSGAGAGNTIYF. CDR3 DNA sequence: TGTGCCAGCAGTGGGGCGGGGGCTGGAAACACCATATATTTT. The rearrangement joins TRBV28 to TRBJ1-3; possibly TRBD1 for D (5 bases). This CDR3 has 14 amino acids. Germline values: CDR1 MDHEN, CDR2 SYDVKM. V lost 5 bases and J 2 bases, leaving 10 bases between the germline ends.

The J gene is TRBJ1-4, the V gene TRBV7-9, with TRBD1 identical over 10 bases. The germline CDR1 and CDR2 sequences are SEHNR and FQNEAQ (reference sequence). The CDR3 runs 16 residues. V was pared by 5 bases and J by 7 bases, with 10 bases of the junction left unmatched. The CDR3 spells CASSRPVRDRGEKLFF. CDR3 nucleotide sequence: TGTGCCAGCAGCCGCCCTGTCCGGGACAGGGGTGAAAAACTGTTTTTT.

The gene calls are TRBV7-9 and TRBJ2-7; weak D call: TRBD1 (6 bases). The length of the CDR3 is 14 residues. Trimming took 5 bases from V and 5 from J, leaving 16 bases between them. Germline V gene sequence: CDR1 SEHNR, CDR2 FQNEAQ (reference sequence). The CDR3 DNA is TGTGCCAGCAGCCTTCCCGGACAGAACGACGAGCAGTACTTC. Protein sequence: CASSLPGQNDEQYF.